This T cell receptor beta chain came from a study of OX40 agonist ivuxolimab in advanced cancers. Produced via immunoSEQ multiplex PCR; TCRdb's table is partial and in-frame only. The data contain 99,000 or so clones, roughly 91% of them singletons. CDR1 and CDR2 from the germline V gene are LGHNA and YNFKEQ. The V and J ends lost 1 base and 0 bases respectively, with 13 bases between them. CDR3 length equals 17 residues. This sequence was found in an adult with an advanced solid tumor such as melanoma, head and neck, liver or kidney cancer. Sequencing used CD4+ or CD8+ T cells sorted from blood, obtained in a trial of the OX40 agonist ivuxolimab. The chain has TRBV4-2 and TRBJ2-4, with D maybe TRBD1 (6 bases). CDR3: CASSQGSTGRAKNIQYF. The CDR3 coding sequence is TGTGCCAGCAGCCAAGGGTCGACAGGCCGAGCCAAAAACATTCAGTACTTC.